The clone carrying this T cell receptor (beta chain) was detected ten times or more. What it binds is unknown. The data were taken from a study of early T cells in non-severe SARS-CoV-2 infection. Background on the study: Chains stayed unpaired after sequencing of bulk RNA from unsorted whole blood. Study-wide points: Matching results from VDJdb favored anti-spike CD8 responses, leaving private and CD4 specificities undetected.

V was trimmed by 5 bases and J by 4 bases, leaving 12 bases between them. The CDR3 is made up of 13 amino acids. The germline gives CDR1 GTSNPN, CDR2 SVGIG (reference sequence). The TCR library protocol attached unique molecular identifiers to the individual cDNA molecules. TCRdb reprocessed the 5' RACE reads via MiXCR and lists one record per CDR3 protein. Counted here are some 50,000 distinct CDR3 sequences, 9% to 9.5% occurring once; the ten biggest clones make up 4% to 5%. The chain joins TRBV30 to TRBJ1-3; possibly TRBD1 for D (6 bases). The clonotype comes from an adult who was a healthcare worker with PCR-confirmed SARS-CoV-2 infection or an uninfected control (not recorded which). The sequenced sample consisted of whole blood. The CDR3 loop reads CAWVRTAGNTIYF. The CDR3 DNA sequence: TGTGCCTGGGTCCGGACAGCCGGAAACACCATATATTTT.